A single sample gave rise to the 22 T cell receptor beta chains below, sequenced in a study of blood T cell repertoires in COVID-19. Assay: immunoSEQ multiplex PCR; the TCRdb copy retains only in-frame clones and omits some. Altogether 200,000 to 250,000 clones are present, about four fifths being singletons, with the ten largest covering roughly 3.5%. Input material: PBMCs or T cells enriched from blood (not recorded which). These TCRs come from an older woman who had recovered from COVID-19.

J is TRBJ2-5 and V is TRBV6-4; D might be TRBD1 (5 bases). Germline V gene data show CDR1 as MRHNA and CDR2 as SNTAGT. Deletions cut 6 bases from V and 5 bases from J, with 13 bases between. There are 13 residues in the CDR3. The CDR3 region is CASSDQKGETQYF. The CDR3 DNA reads TGTGCCAGCAGCGATCAGAAGGGGGAGACCCAGTACTTC.

This chain uses TRBV29-1 with TRBJ2-7; 7 bases are a match to TRBD2. The CDR3 covers 12 residues. Germline CDR1 reads SQVTM; CDR2 reads ANQGSEA. Trimming took 7 bases from V and 5 from J; bases not matched to a gene: 8. DNA for the CDR3: TGCAGCGCCTCGGCAGGGAGGGACGAGCAGTACTTC. Its translation: CSASAGRDEQYF.

The rearrangement links TRBV7-9 to TRBJ2-5; 9 bases agree with TRBD1. The CDR3 spans 13 residues. Losses at the gene ends were 6 bases for V and 5 bases for J; bases not matched to a gene: 4. The germline V gene encodes CDR1 SEHNR and CDR2 FQNEAQ (reference sequence). The CDR3: CASSWDRVETQYF. DNA of the CDR3: TGTGCCAGCAGTTGGGACAGGGTGGAGACCCAGTACTTC.

The CDR3 sequence: CASSPIGSGSDEQFF. The CDR3 nucleotides are TGTGCCAGCTCACCTATCGGGAGCGGATCCGATGAGCAGTTCTTC. The chain uses TRBV18 and TRBJ2-1; tentative D call: TRBD2 (6 bases). The CDR3 is made up of 15 amino acids. Germline CDR1 and CDR2: KGHSH and LQKENI. Trimming stripped 3 bases from V and 8 bases from J, with 17 bases between.

This clone has more than one count but fewer than ten. This rearrangement joins TRBV7-2 to TRBJ1-2; D perhaps matches TRBD1 (6 bases). Trimming stripped 1 base from V and 2 bases from J, with 11 bases between. Germline-derived CDR1 and CDR2 are SGHTA and FQGNSA. The CDR3 sequence is 15 residues long. In nucleotides, the CDR3 is TGTGCCAGCAGCTTAGTCTCCGGACAGAACTATGGCTACACCTTC. This translates into CASSLVSGQNYGYTF.

The chain combines TRBV2 with TRBJ2-3, with a weak D call TRBD2 (5 bases). Per the germline V gene, CDR1 is SNHLY and CDR2 is FYNNEI. The CDR3 runs to 15 residues. Trimming left V 5 bases short and J 9 bases short, with 21 bases between. The chain's CDR3 is CASSPEGLAQITQYF. The CDR3 bases are TGTGCCAGCAGTCCTGAGGGTCTCGCACAGATAACGCAGTATTTT.

The genes are TRBV5-1 and TRBJ2-7; TRBD2 agrees at 11 bases. This CDR3 region has 16 residues. After removal of 5 bases from V and 7 bases from J, the junction contained 14 bases not matched to a gene. CDR1 is SGHRS and CDR2 is YFSETQ in the germline V gene. This CDR3 reads CASRTTSTSGTVEQYF. The CDR3 nucleotides are TGCGCCAGCAGGACGACCTCGACTAGCGGGACGGTTGAGCAGTACTTC.

This clone occurred once. This sequence joins TRBV5-6 and TRBJ1-2; D remains unclear. The CDR3 consists of 14 residues. CDR1 and CDR2 (germline): SGHDT, YYEEEE. V was clipped by 4 bases and J by 2 bases, with 12 bases between them. The CDR3, as DNA: TGTGCCAGCAGCCCCACTAGGGCAAACTATGGCTACACCTTC. Its translation: CASSPTRANYGYTF.

The gene calls are TRBV12-5 and TRBJ2-2, with D possibly TRBD2 on 5 matching bases. Trimming took 5 bases from V and 7 from J, leaving 11 bases between them. The CDR3 has 13 residues. Germline V gene data show CDR1 as LGHNT and CDR2 as FRNRAP. CDR3 protein: CASGPDWNGELFF. CDR3 in DNA: TGTGCTAGTGGTCCGGACTGGAACGGGGAGCTGTTTTTT.

Notes on this clone: Other DNA sequences of this sample code for an identical CDR3. The rearrangement joins TRBV5-1 to TRBJ2-1; 10 bases map to TRBD1. CDR1 and CDR2 (germline): SGHRS, YFSETQ. The CDR3 runs to 16 residues. The V and J ends lost 0 bases and 5 bases, in that order; junction bases with no gene match: 5. The CDR3: CASSLVGGQGNNEQFF. Written as DNA, the CDR3 is TGCGCCAGCAGCTTGGTAGGGGGACAGGGGAACAATGAGCAGTTCTTC.

This chain connects TRBV20-1 to TRBJ2-3; maybe TRBD2 (7 bases). Germline lookup yields CDR1 DFQATT and CDR2 SNEGSKA (reference sequence). The CDR3 loop spans 15 amino acids. Trimming shortened V by 6 bases and J by 2 bases, and 18 bases separated the two germline ends. The CDR3, as DNA: TGCAGTGCCAGTCCTGGGGGGGGCCACACAGATACGCAGTATTTT. Amino acid sequence: CSASPGGGHTDTQYF.

The DNA of the CDR3 is TGTGCCAGCAGAGCACAGGCGACGCACACAGATACGCAGTATTTT. Translation gives CASRAQATHTDTQYF. This chain links TRBV2 with TRBJ2-3, with D perhaps TRBD1 (5 bases). Germline V gene data show CDR1 as SNHLY and CDR2 as FYNNEI. The CDR3 totals 15 residues. V was shortened by 6 bases and J by 2 bases, with 15 bases between the two germline ends.

The V call is TRBV4-1, the J call TRBJ2-6; unclear D gene. V lost 0 bases and J lost 0, with 15 bases in between. This CDR3 comprises 19 residues. Germline V gene data show CDR1 as MGHRA and CDR2 as YSYEKL. The CDR3 region is CASSQDLEKAYSGANVLTF. The CDR3 nucleotides are TGCGCCAGCAGCCAAGATCTCGAGAAAGCTTACTCTGGGGCCAACGTCCTGACTTTC.

CDR3 protein: CASSTWAATNEKLFF. The CDR3 nucleotides are TGTGCCAGCAGCACCTGGGCTGCAACTAATGAAAAACTGTTTTTT. The chain is built from TRBV9 and TRBJ1-4; D ambiguous. CDR3 length: 15 amino acids. Per the germline V gene, CDR1 is SGDLS and CDR2 is YYNGEE. V lost 4 bases and J lost 0, with 10 bases in between.

The V call is TRBV14, the J call TRBJ2-6; D is uncertain. Trimming cost V 4 bases and J 0 bases, with 4 bases left between them. Germline assignment: CDR1 SGHDN and CDR2 FVKESK. CDR3 length: 14 amino acids. The CDR3 DNA reads TGTGCCAGCAGCCGAGCCTCTGGGGCCAACGTCCTGACTTTC. This gives the protein CASSRASGANVLTF.

This sequence joins TRBV5-1 and TRBJ2-2; 10 bases match TRBD1. In germline, CDR1 is SGHRS, CDR2 YFSETQ. V was clipped by 0 bases and J by 0 bases; unmatched bases: 5. The CDR3 is 18 amino acids. CDR3 bases: TGCGCCAGCAGCTTGGAGACAGGGGGCATCCCGAACACCGGGGAGCTGTTTTTT. Amino acid sequence: CASSLETGGIPNTGELFF.

The V call is TRBV6-5, the J call TRBJ2-3; 7 positions match TRBD2. Looked up from germline, CDR1 is MNHEY and CDR2 is SVGAGI. J gave up 5 bases and V 7 bases, and 9 bases lay outside the gene matches. This CDR3 is built from 14 residues. The CDR3 region has the DNA TGTGCCAGCATCAACAGCGGGGCCAGAGATACGCAGTATTTT. Translation: CASINSGARDTQYF.

The V gene is TRBV29-1, the J gene TRBJ2-7, with 9 bases fitting TRBD1. With V trimmed by 3 bases and J by 6 bases, 6 bases remained unmatched. Per the germline V gene, CDR1 is SQVTM and CDR2 is ANQGSEA. The CDR3 is made up of 13 amino acids. Here the CDR3 DNA reads TGCAGCGTTGATGGGACAGGGCGGGGCGAGCAGTACTTC. This sequence encodes CSVDGTGRGEQYF.

In regard to this clone: A read error may be the cause here, since a much bigger clone is one base away. CDR3 sequence (DNA): TGTGCCAGCAGCCCGACAGGGTCGGGCAATCAGCCCCAGCATTTT. This gives the protein CASSPTGSGNQPQHF. V gene TRBV2 combines with J gene TRBJ1-5; 7 bases agree with TRBD1. Trimming took 6 bases from V and 2 from J; bases not matched to a gene: 7. CDR3 length: 15 amino acids. Germline lookup yields CDR1 SNHLY and CDR2 FYNNEI.

The V and J genes are TRBV6-5 and TRBJ1-5; D is uncertain. V lost 6 bases and J 0 bases, leaving 6 bases between the germline ends. The V gene's germline CDR1 is MNHEY and CDR2 SVGAGI. This CDR3 spans 13 amino acids. The CDR3 bases are TGTGCCAGCAGACAGAATAGCAATCAGCCCCAGCATTTT. Translated, it gives CASRQNSNQPQHF.

The rearrangement uses TRBV7-8 and TRBJ2-7; D possibly corresponds to TRBD1 (6 bases). V lost 3 bases and J 3 bases, leaving 12 bases between the germline ends. There are 14 residues in the CDR3. Looked up from germline, CDR1 is SGHVS and CDR2 is FQNEAQ. In DNA, the CDR3 is TGTGCCAGCAGCTTTGGGACAACTTACTACGAGCAGTACTTC. It specifies CASSFGTTYYEQYF.

This rearrangement joins TRBV5-4 to TRBJ2-1; a weak D match, TRBD2 (7 bases). Trimming took 0 bases from V and 7 from J, leaving 14 bases between them. Germline lookup yields CDR1 SGHNT and CDR2 YYREEE (reference sequence). The CDR3 runs 15 residues. The CDR3 loop is CASSLEGGLRNEQFF. For the CDR3, the DNA is TGTGCCAGCAGCTTGGAGGGGGGGCTAAGGAATGAGCAGTTCTTC. The whole variable domain, filled in from reference TRBV5-4 and TRBJ2-1, reads ETGVTQSPTHLIKTRGQQVTLRCSSQSGHNTVSWYQQALGQGPQFIFQYYREEENGRGNFPPRFSGLQFPNYSSELNVNALELDDSALYLCASSLEGGLRNEQFFGPGTRLTVL.